This is a list of T cell receptor beta chains from one sample in a study of blood T cell repertoires in COVID-19. The repertoire was sequenced with immunoSEQ multiplex PCR; TCRdb's copy has only in-frame clones and lacks some. The table has 95,000 to 100,000 clones, about 91% seen once. Sequenced: peripheral blood. The receptors stem from a man aged 50 to 60 with acute or convalescent COVID-19. The CDR3 runs from the conserved cysteine through the conserved F or W. D genes are given only for firm matches. Part of the rows lack a size; the others show once, few, many or a class for expanded clones.

cdr3_aa cdr3_nt v_call cdr3_length d_call clone_size j_call
CASRRARGGTQYF TGCGCCAGCAGAAGGGCGCGGGGGGGGACGCAGTATTTT TRBV4-3 13 TRBD2 - TRBJ2-3
CASSPSRTGAGNTIYF TGTGCCAGCAGCCCGAGCCGGACAGGGGCTGGAAACACCATATATTTT TRBV7-9 16 TRBD1 once TRBJ1-3
CASSLGGYNYGYTF TGTGCCAGCAGCTTAGGGGGCTACAACTATGGCTACACCTTC TRBV5-4 14 TRBD1 - TRBJ1-2
CAWGLTNTEAFF TGTGCCTGGGGACTTACGAACACTGAAGCTTTCTTT TRBV30 12 - - TRBJ1-1
CASSQAWTGGSYEQYF TGTGCCAGCAGCCAAGCTTGGACGGGGGGGTCCTACGAGCAGTACTTC TRBV3-1/TRBV3-2 16 TRBD2 - TRBJ2-7
CASSKGRVTGAAPEAFF TGTGCCAGCAGCAAAGGAAGGGTAACAGGGGCTGCACCTGAAGCTTTCTTT TRBV21-1 17 - - TRBJ1-1
CASSLGSQRNTEAFF TGCGCCAGCAGCTTGGGGTCACAAAGGAACACTGAAGCTTTCTTT TRBV5-1 15 - - TRBJ1-1
CASSLVDRILNQPQHF TGTGCCAGCAGTCTTGTGGACAGGATTCTCAATCAGCCCCAGCATTTT TRBV28 16 TRBD1 - TRBJ1-5
CASSVRDQGAYEQYF TGTGCCAGCAGTGTACGAGACCAGGGGGCATACGAGCAGTACTTC TRBV2 15 TRBD1 - TRBJ2-7
CASSQGLAGMYRELFF TGTGCCAGCAGCCAAGGACTAGCGGGGATGTACCGGGAGCTGTTTTTT TRBV11-3 16 TRBD2 - TRBJ2-2
CASSSRDRGQQPQHF TGTGCCAGCAGCTCCCGGGACAGGGGGCAACAGCCCCAGCATTTT TRBV7-8 15 TRBD1 few TRBJ1-5
CASSFSGAGASPLHF TGTGCCAGCAGTTTCTCCGGGGCGGGGGCTTCACCCCTCCACTTT TRBV27 15 - - TRBJ1-6
CASSYKFGTANTGELFF TGTGCCAGCAGCTACAAGTTCGGGACAGCGAACACCGGGGAGCTGTTTTTT TRBV7-9 17 TRBD1 - TRBJ2-2
CASSVGLAGAGSTDTQYF TGTGCCAGCAGCGTAGGATTAGCGGGGGCTGGGAGCACAGATACGCAGTATTTT TRBV9 18 TRBD2 few TRBJ2-3